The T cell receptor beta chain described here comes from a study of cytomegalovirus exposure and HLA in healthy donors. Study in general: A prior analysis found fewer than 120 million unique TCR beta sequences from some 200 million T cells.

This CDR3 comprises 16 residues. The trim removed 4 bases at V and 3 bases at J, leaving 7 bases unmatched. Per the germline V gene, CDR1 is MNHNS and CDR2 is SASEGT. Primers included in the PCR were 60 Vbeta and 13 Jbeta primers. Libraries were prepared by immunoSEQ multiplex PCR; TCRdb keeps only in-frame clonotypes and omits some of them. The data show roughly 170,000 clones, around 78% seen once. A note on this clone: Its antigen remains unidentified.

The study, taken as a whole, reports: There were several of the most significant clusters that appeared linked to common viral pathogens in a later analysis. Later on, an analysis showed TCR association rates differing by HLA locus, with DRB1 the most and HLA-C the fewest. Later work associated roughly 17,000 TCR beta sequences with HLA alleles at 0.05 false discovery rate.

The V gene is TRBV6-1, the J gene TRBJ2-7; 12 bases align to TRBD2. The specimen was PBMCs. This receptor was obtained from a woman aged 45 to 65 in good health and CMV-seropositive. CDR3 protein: CASSARGLAGLYEQYF. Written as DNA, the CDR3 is TGTGCCAGCAGTGCCCGCGGACTAGCGGGGCTCTACGAGCAGTACTTC.